This entry is about one TCR beta chain. Isolated RNA was reverse transcribed in full, so expressed TCRB transcripts were sequenced. Assay: immunoSEQ multiplex PCR; the TCRdb copy retains only in-frame clones and omits some. The top ten clones hold around 4% of a sample with 240,000 or so clones, 25% to 35% of them seen once. The data originate from a study of beta chain features in type 1 diabetes. Germline V gene data show CDR1 as SGHRS and CDR2 as YFSETQ. The CDR3 loop spans 14 amino acids. Trimming pared 0 bases from V and 7 bases from J, leaving 11 bases between. The specimen sequenced was central memory CD4+ T cells from blood. The chain has TRBV5-1 and TRBJ1-5; a weak D match, TRBD1 (5 bases). This sequence was found in a man younger than 40 in good health. CDR3 protein: CASSLGGTGQPQHF. As DNA, the CDR3 is TGCGCCAGCAGCTTGGGCGGGACGGGGCAGCCCCAGCATTTT.